The clone carrying this T cell receptor beta chain has ten or more counts. These data come from a study of regulatory T cells in long-lasting Graves disease. Stated time point: newly diagnosed GD, antithyroid drugs for less than 3 months. After RNA was extracted from PBMCs, the TCR library was made from it. Trimming removed 4 bases at V and 6 bases at J, with 11 bases between. CDR1 SGHTA and CDR2 FQGTGA come from the germline V gene. The CDR3 runs 13 residues. Library construction for TCR beta used iRepertoire HTBI primers and Arm-PCR of CDR3 regions. Authors' methods: The samples yielded 50 to 80 TRBV and roughly 13 TRBJ segments. TCRdb processed the multiplex PCR reads anew with MiXCR; each CDR3 protein has one entry. The V and J calls and clone size come from TCRdb's table, not from the authors' own analysis. The table shows 450,000 to 600,000 distinct CDR3 sequences, with 15% to 20% occurring only once.

These data were likewise used in another study, on T cells in Graves' hyperthyroidism and ophthalmopathy.

This sequence joins TRBV7-3 and TRBJ2-3; no firm D call. The receptor was isolated from a man aged 35-49 years with Graves disease. Sequencing used peripheral blood mononuclear cells (PBMCs), obtained at new diagnosis, from a patient treated with antithyroid drugs. The DNA for the CDR3 is TGTGCCAGCAGCTCAGGACCTGAGGATACGCAGTATTTT. Translation: CASSSGPEDTQYF.